The 21 T cell receptor beta chains below come from one sample, sequenced in a study of cytomegalovirus exposure and HLA in healthy donors. This PCR relied on a set of 60 Vbeta primers and 13 Jbeta primers. TCRdb keeps only in-frame clones here, not all; method: immunoSEQ multiplex PCR. Here the sample spans around 140,000 clones, roughly 74% being singletons. The sequenced sample consisted of PBMCs. These receptors were obtained from a male donor in good health and CMV-seronegative.

The chain couples TRBV28 to TRBJ1-5, with a weak D call TRBD1 (6 bases). The CDR3 length is 15 residues. Germline V gives CDR1 MDHEN, CDR2 SYDVKM. V was trimmed by 2 bases and J by 2 bases, leaving 10 bases between them. Here the CDR3 reads CASSLEDSRNQPQHF. Here the CDR3 DNA reads TGTGCCAGCAGTTTAGAGGACAGTCGCAATCAGCCCCAGCATTTT.

V and J are TRBV4-3 and TRBJ2-1; TRBD1 matches 9 bases. This CDR3 contains 18 residues. With 5 bases clipped from V and 3 bases from J, the junction kept 14 bases outside the gene matches. CDR1 and CDR2 from the germline V gene are LGHNA and YSLEER. The CDR3 loop is CASSSVMAGQGRYNEQFF. CDR3 sequence (DNA): TGCGCCAGCAGCTCTGTGATGGCCGGACAGGGGCGCTACAATGAGCAGTTCTTC.

The chain joins TRBV21-1 to TRBJ1-3. TRBV21-1 is termed a pseudogene. The CDR3 sequence is 18 residues long. CDR3 sequence (DNA): TGTGCCAGCAGCAACCGGCAGATCCCCCTGAGGAGCGGAAACACCATATATTTT. Translating it yields CASSNRQIPLRSGNTIYF.

The V call is TRBV9, the J call TRBJ2-7; 7 bases line up with TRBD2. The ends lost 0 bases at V and 2 bases at J; junction bases unmatched: 5. The CDR3 runs 15 residues. The germline CDR1 and CDR2 sequences are SGDLS and YYNGEE. The CDR3 loop reads CASSVESGNTYEQYF. For the CDR3, the DNA is TGTGCCAGCAGCGTAGAAAGCGGGAATACCTACGAGCAGTACTTC.

The chain joins TRBV7-2 to TRBJ1-1, with a possible D match to TRBD1 (5 bases). The CDR3 sequence is 16 residues long. The V and J ends lost 1 base and 4 bases respectively, with 16 bases between them. Germline assignment: CDR1 SGHTA and CDR2 FQGNSA. CDR3 region: CASSLDAGLRGTEAFF. The CDR3 coding sequence is TGTGCCAGCAGCTTAGATGCAGGGCTAAGGGGCACTGAAGCTTTCTTT.

The V and J genes are TRBV25-1 and TRBJ1-2; 8 nucleotides match TRBD1. The V gene's germline CDR1 is MGHDK and CDR2 SYGVNS. V was clipped by 6 bases and J by 7 bases; unmatched bases: 16. CDR3 length: 16 amino acids. CDR3 loop: CASSPAGGEVQGGYTF. For the CDR3, the DNA is TGTGCCAGCAGCCCCGCAGGGGGCGAGGTACAGGGTGGCTACACCTTC.

The chain employs TRBV7-9 and TRBJ2-7, with TRBD1 as a possible D gene (5 bases). This CDR3 contains 15 residues. V gave up 5 bases and J gave up 0 bases, with 14 bases separating them. Per germline, CDR1 SEHNR and CDR2 FQNEAQ (reference sequence). CDR3: CASSPPVGASYEQYF. CDR3 bases: TGTGCCAGCAGCCCTCCGGTAGGGGCCTCCTACGAGCAGTACTTC. The full variable domain, its missing parts supplied by reference TRBV7-9 and TRBJ2-7, is DTGVSQNPRHKITKRGQNVTFRCDPISEHNRLYWYRQTLGQGPEFLTYFQNEAQLEKSRLLSDRFSAERPKGSFSTLEIQRTEQGDSAMYLCASSPPVGASYEQYFGPGTRLTVT.

The chain joins TRBV28 to TRBJ1-1; weak D call: TRBD1 (5 bases). The CDR3 extends over 11 amino acids. Germline assignment: CDR1 MDHEN and CDR2 SYDVKM. V was shortened by 10 bases and J by 5 bases, with 11 bases between the two germline ends. For the CDR3, the DNA is TGTGCCACCCAGGGATGGACTGAAGCTTTCTTT. Translating it yields CATQGWTEAFF.

V usage is TRBV9 and J usage is TRBJ2-7; the match to TRBD2 covers 8 bases. The CDR3 has 15 residues. V shed 4 bases and J 7 bases; nucleotides not matched to a gene: 13. CDR1 is SGDLS, CDR2 YYNGEE, per germline. The CDR3 nucleotides read TGTGCCAGCAGCCCCAAGGACGGGAGGGCCGGGGAGCAGTACTTC. Translation: CASSPKDGRAGEQYF.

The chain combines TRBV28 with TRBJ2-2; D remains ambiguous. Trimming removed 6 bases at V and 6 bases at J, with 5 bases between. The CDR3 covers 11 residues. Germline V gene lookup returns CDR1 MDHEN and CDR2 SYDVKM. In DNA, the CDR3 is TGTGCCAGCAGACGGGCCGGGGAGCTGTTTTTT. It specifies CASRRAGELFF.

The chain is built from TRBV15 and TRBJ2-7; D gene uncertain. This CDR3 region has 15 residues. V gave up 0 bases and J gave up 0 bases, with 9 bases separating them. Looked up from germline, CDR1 is LNHNV and CDR2 is YYDKDF (reference sequence). The CDR3 protein is CATSRDSTFSYEQYF. In nucleotides, the CDR3 is TGTGCCACCAGCAGAGATTCGACATTCTCCTACGAGCAGTACTTC.

The J gene is TRBJ1-5, the V gene TRBV28, with 7 bases fitting TRBD1. CDR1 and CDR2 from the germline V gene are MDHEN and SYDVKM. This CDR3 has 19 amino acids. V was clipped by 6 bases and J by 2 bases; unmatched bases: 19. This CDR3 is CASRSDWDRNSPGNQPQHF. The DNA of the CDR3 is TGTGCCAGCAGGTCGGATTGGGACAGAAATAGTCCGGGCAATCAGCCCCAGCATTTT.

The count of this clone is one. The chain couples TRBV7-3 to TRBJ2-3, with D perhaps TRBD1 (6 bases). The germline V gene encodes CDR1 SGHTA and CDR2 FQGTGA. This CDR3 contains 14 residues. The V end was cut by 1 base, the J end by 4 bases, with 9 bases between. The chain's CDR3 is CASSLRGLPDTQYF. CDR3 in DNA: TGTGCCAGCAGCTTAAGGGGGCTTCCAGATACGCAGTATTTT.

This chain uses TRBV13 with TRBJ1-3; 12 nucleotides align to TRBD1. Germline V gene lookup returns CDR1 PRHDT and CDR2 FYEKMQ (reference sequence). The trim removed 0 bases at V and 2 bases at J, leaving 5 bases unmatched. The CDR3 contains 18 residues. The CDR3 bases are TGTGCCAGCAGCTTAGGTCCGGGACAGGGGGCCGCTGGAAACACCATATATTTT. It encodes CASSLGPGQGAAGNTIYF.

This chain uses TRBV19 with TRBJ2-3; D ambiguous. CDR1 and CDR2 (germline): LNHDA, SQIVND (reference sequence). The V end was cut by 1 base, the J end by 2 bases, with 4 bases between. The CDR3 extends over 13 amino acids. CDR3 in amino acids: CASSIAITDTQYF. The CDR3 DNA is TGTGCCAGTAGTATAGCCATCACAGATACGCAGTATTTT.

This clone was detected only a few times. The CDR3 nucleotides are TGCAGCGTAAGGACAAACAATCAGCCCCAGCATTTT. It yields the protein CSVRTNNQPQHF. The V and J genes are TRBV29-1 and TRBJ1-5, with D tentatively TRBD1 (5 bases). The CDR3 loop spans 12 amino acids. Germline V gene sequence: CDR1 SQVTM, CDR2 ANQGSEA. Deletions cut 6 bases from V and 3 bases from J, with 9 bases between.

The CDR3 loop is CASSLGVAWSHEQYF. The CDR3 DNA sequence: TGCGCCAGCAGCTTGGGCGTAGCCTGGTCCCACGAGCAGTACTTC. V is TRBV5-1 and J is TRBJ2-7; D gene unclear. The CDR3 contains 15 residues. V was cut by 0 bases and J by 5 bases, with 15 bases left in between. CDR1 and CDR2 (germline): SGHRS, YFSETQ.

Notes on this clone: Germline and junction disagree at one end, which may indicate a read error. The rearrangement uses TRBV19 and TRBJ1-5; D is undetermined. The CDR3 has 13 residues. In germline, CDR1 is LNHDA, CDR2 SQIVND (reference sequence). The CDR3 sequence is CASSPARQSRQDF. In DNA form, the CDR3 reads TGTGCCAGTAGCCCCGCTCGACAAAGTCGTCAAGATTTT.

This clone turned up a few times. The chain has TRBV18 and TRBJ1-2; D is unclear. The CDR3 covers 14 residues. V was clipped by 0 bases and J by 2 bases, with 7 bases between them. Germline CDR1 and CDR2: KGHSH and LQKENI. DNA for the CDR3: TGTGCCAGCTCACCACCGGCAGTCAACTATGGCTACACCTTC. This sequence encodes CASSPPAVNYGYTF. Full variable domain (outside the CDR3, taken from reference TRBV18 and TRBJ1-2): NAGVMQNPRHLVRRRGQEARLRCSPMKGHSHVYWYRQLPEEGLKFMVYLQKENIIDESGMPKERFSAEFPKEGPSILRIQQVVRGDSAAYFCASSPPAVNYGYTFGSGTRLTVV.

This clone came up a few times. The chain carries TRBV19 and TRBJ1-6, with unresolved D. The V and J ends lost 3 bases and 9 bases respectively, with 15 bases between them. The CDR3 totals 15 residues. The V gene's germline CDR1 is LNHDA and CDR2 SQIVND (reference sequence). The CDR3: CASSMVTRQRSPLHF. DNA for the CDR3: TGTGCCAGTAGTATGGTCACCCGGCAGCGTTCACCCCTCCACTTT. Filled out from reference TRBV19 and TRBJ1-6, the complete variable domain reads DGGITQSPKYLFRKEGQNVTLSCEQNLNHDAMYWYRQDPGQGLRLIYYSQIVNDFQKGDIAEGYSVSREKKESFPLTVTSAQKNPTAFYLCASSMVTRQRSPLHFGNGTRLTVT.

The chain links TRBV30 to TRBJ2-1; 13 bases fit TRBD2. CDR1 is GTSNPN, CDR2 SVGIG, per germline (reference sequence). CDR3 size: 15 residues. V lost 5 bases, J lost 2 bases, and 3 bases stayed unmatched. CDR3 DNA: TGTGCCTGGGCGGGACTAGCGGGACCCTACAATGAGCAGTTCTTC. Its protein product is CAWAGLAGPYNEQFF.